This TCR beta chain was profiled in a study of blood T cell repertoires in COVID-19. Study-wide context: Acute-phase and convalescent COVID-19 samples originated in the United States, Italy and Spain. T cells, B-cell-depleted T cells, or PBMCs supplied cDNA or gDNA.

Enrolled through a virtual design, the participants were between 18 and 89 years of age and came from 24 US areas. The J segment lost 5 bases and the V segment lost 4 bases, leaving 5 bases of the junction unmatched. Germline CDR1 MNHEY, CDR2 SMNVEV (reference sequence). The CDR3 totals 14 residues. The data were produced by immunoSEQ multiplex PCR, yet TCRdb's version contains in-frame clones alone and is incomplete. The table records 150,000 to 190,000 clones, around 84% of them present only once. The chain joins TRBV27 to TRBJ2-5, with 9 bases that match TRBD1. This receptor was taken from a man in his forties or fifties who had recovered from COVID-19. The sequencing sample was made of PBMCs or T cells enriched from blood (not recorded which). CDR3 bases: TGTGCCAGCAGTTCACAGGGGGCGCGGGAGACCCAGTACTTC. This sequence encodes CASSSQGARETQYF.